Each of the 20 T cell receptor beta chains below was sequenced from the same sample in a study of cytotoxic CD8 clonotypes in ibrutinib-treated CLL. Profiling relied on immunoSEQ multiplex PCR, and the TCRdb table lists in-frame clones only, not all of them. Altogether tens of thousands of clones are present, roughly three quarters being singletons, with the ten largest covering around an eighth. The sample consisted of PBMCs, taken after 12 months of ibrutinib treatment. These receptors all stem from a human donor with chronic lymphocytic leukemia.

The chain uses TRBV5-1 and TRBJ2-6, with TRBD1 matching over 8 bases. The V and J ends lost 4 bases and 0 bases, in that order; junction bases with no gene match: 3. CDR3 length equals 16 residues. Germline CDR1 is SGHRS and CDR2 is YFSETQ. CDR3 sequence (DNA): TGCGCCAGCAGCGTGACAGGGGACTCTGGGGCCAACGTCCTGACTTTC. It specifies CASSVTGDSGANVLTF. Looking up the rest from reference TRBV5-1 and TRBJ2-6 gives the full variable domain: KAGVTQTPRYLIKTRGQQVTLSCSPISGHRSVSWYQQTPGQGLQFLFEYFSETQRNKGNFPGRFSGRQFSNSRSEMNVSTLELGDSALYLCASSVTGDSGANVLTFGAGSRLTVL.

This sequence joins TRBV27 and TRBJ1-5; TRBD1 agrees at 9 bases. The germline CDR1 and CDR2 sequences are MNHEY and SMNVEV (reference sequence). This CDR3 is built from 15 residues. The V segment lost 5 bases and the J segment 4 bases; nucleotides outside the gene matches: 6. DNA for the CDR3: TGTGCCAGCAGTACCGAGGGACAGGGAAATCAGCCCCAGCATTTT. This gives the protein CASSTEGQGNQPQHF.

This clone has just one count. The genes are TRBV5-8 and TRBJ2-6, with D perhaps matching TRBD2 (5 bases). Germline V gene lookup returns CDR1 SGHTS and CDR2 YDEGEE. The V end was cut by 6 bases, the J end by 0 bases, with 10 bases between. The CDR3 is made up of 15 amino acids. The CDR3 DNA reads TGTGCCAGCACCCGGGCGGGCTCTGGGGCCAACGTCCTGACTTTC. Amino acid sequence: CASTRAGSGANVLTF.

The chain links TRBV4-3 to TRBJ2-7; weak D call: TRBD1 (5 bases). The V end lost 0 bases, the J end lost 7 bases, and 19 bases lay between the germline ends. Germline V gene lookup returns CDR1 LGHNA and CDR2 YSLEER. There are 16 residues in the CDR3. CDR3 amino acids: CASSQDLAGPKGEQYF. As DNA, the CDR3 is TGCGCCAGCAGCCAAGATCTGGCAGGGCCAAAGGGAGAGCAGTACTTC.

The chain joins TRBV5-1 to TRBJ1-4, with no clear D. Germline-derived CDR1 and CDR2 are SGHRS and YFSETQ. The CDR3 extends over 14 amino acids. Trimming shortened V by 4 bases and J by 3 bases, and 10 bases separated the two germline ends. The CDR3 loop reads CASSPDGSNEKLFF. The CDR3 DNA reads as TGCGCCAGCAGCCCAGACGGGTCTAATGAAAAACTGTTTTTT.

The rearrangement uses TRBV19 and TRBJ2-5; D possibly corresponds to TRBD1 (6 bases). The V and J ends lost 5 bases and 5 bases respectively, with 15 bases between them. The CDR3 runs to 14 residues. CDR1 and CDR2 from the germline V gene are LNHDA and SQIVND (reference sequence). CDR3 sequence: CASSPQGTGETQYF. The DNA for the CDR3 is TGTGCCAGTAGTCCCCAGGGTACAGGGGAGACCCAGTACTTC.

On this clone itself: The junction departs from the called germline gene at one end, perhaps through a read error. The V and J genes are TRBV13 and TRBJ2-7; D is undetermined. Germline-derived CDR1 and CDR2 are PRHDT and FYEKMQ (reference sequence). The CDR3 contains 15 residues. CDR3: CASSLGVGSSYEQYF. The CDR3 bases are TGTGCCAGCAGCCTAGGAGTTGGTAGCTCCTACGAGCAGTACTTC.

V gene TRBV5-1 combines with J gene TRBJ1-3, with D uncertain. Trimming shortened V by 4 bases and J by 7 bases, and 6 bases separated the two germline ends. Germline V CDR1 and CDR2: SGHRS, YFSETQ. The CDR3 sequence is 11 residues long. The CDR3 sequence: CASSNSNTIYF. The CDR3, as DNA: TGCGCCAGCAGCAACTCCAACACCATATATTTT. Full variable domain (missing parts from reference TRBV5-1 and TRBJ1-3): KAGVTQTPRYLIKTRGQQVTLSCSPISGHRSVSWYQQTPGQGLQFLFEYFSETQRNKGNFPGRFSGRQFSNSRSEMNVSTLELGDSALYLCASSNSNTIYFGEGSWLTVV.

The rearrangement joins TRBV14 to TRBJ2-1, with TRBD2 as a possible D gene (5 bases). V shed 0 bases and J shed 0 bases, with 12 bases lying between them. Germline V CDR1 and CDR2: SGHDN, FVKESK. The CDR3 consists of 17 residues. Here the CDR3 DNA reads TGTGCCAGCAGCCAAGATATAGGGAGTATCTCCTACAATGAGCAGTTCTTC. It encodes CASSQDIGSISYNEQFF.

This clone has a single count. The chain combines TRBV11-3 with TRBJ2-5; D is undetermined. CDR3 length: 14 amino acids. Looked up from germline, CDR1 is SGHNT and CDR2 is YENEEA. V lost 0 bases and J lost 2, with 7 bases in between. Here the CDR3 reads CASSLDYYQETQYF. The CDR3, as DNA: TGTGCCAGCAGCTTAGATTATTATCAAGAGACCCAGTACTTC.

V is TRBV6-6 and J is TRBJ1-1; D possibly corresponds to TRBD1 (6 bases). CDR3 length equals 14 residues. Between the trimmed V and J ends, which lost 0 bases and 5 bases, there was a span of 10 bases. Germline loops: CDR1 MNHNY, CDR2 SVGAGI (reference sequence). The CDR3 DNA reads as TGTGCCAGCAGTTACTCAGGTACAGGGACTGAAGCTTTCTTT. Its protein product is CASSYSGTGTEAFF.

The chain carries TRBV7-6 and TRBJ2-7; TRBD2 matches at 13 bases. This CDR3 has 16 amino acids. Germline lookup yields CDR1 SGHVS and CDR2 FNYEAQ. Germline trimming cut 5 bases from V and 5 bases from J; bases unmatched to any gene: 9. CDR3 DNA: TGTGCCAGCAGCCCTGGACTAGCGGGAGACTACCACGAGCAGTACTTC. Translation: CASSPGLAGDYHEQYF.

The rearrangement uses TRBV28 and TRBJ2-7, with 10 nucleotides matching TRBD2. The V gene's germline CDR1 is MDHEN and CDR2 SYDVKM. There are 14 residues in the CDR3. Trimming at V came to 5 bases and at J to 3 bases, leaving 4 bases not matched to a gene. The CDR3 DNA reads as TGTGCCAGCAGTCCACCTAGCGGGGGCTACGAGCAGTACTTC. Protein product: CASSPPSGGYEQYF.

The chain is built from TRBV5-8 and TRBJ2-1; D possibly uses TRBD1 or TRBD2 (5 bases each). There are 15 residues in the CDR3. Looked up from germline, CDR1 is SGHTS and CDR2 is YDEGEE. Trimming stripped 4 bases from V and 8 bases from J, with 19 bases between. The CDR3 sequence is CASSDGTQFGDEQFF. The CDR3 DNA is TGTGCCAGCAGCGACGGGACCCAATTTGGTGATGAGCAGTTCTTC.

The chain has TRBV4-1 and TRBJ2-3, with 7 nucleotides matching TRBD2. V was pared by 4 bases and J by 0 bases, with 4 bases of the junction left unmatched. Per the germline V gene, CDR1 is MGHRA and CDR2 is YSYEKL. The CDR3 covers 15 residues. The CDR3 is CASSLGRVSTDTQYF. CDR3 nucleotide sequence: TGCGCCAGCAGCCTGGGGAGGGTGAGCACAGATACGCAGTATTTT.

In this sample, this clone turned up a few times. This chain links TRBV4-2 with TRBJ1-4; TRBD1 is a possible D gene (6 bases). V was clipped by 1 base and J by 5 bases, with 11 bases between them. CDR1 is LGHNA and CDR2 is YNFKEQ in the germline V gene. This CDR3 is built from 15 residues. The CDR3 sequence is CASSQVQGLNEKLFF. The CDR3 DNA follows: TGTGCCAGCAGCCAAGTACAGGGATTAAATGAAAAACTGTTTTTT.

The gene calls are TRBV29-1 and TRBJ2-3; TRBD2 aligns across 14 bases. Germline values: CDR1 SQVTM, CDR2 ANQGSEA. With V trimmed by 8 bases and J by 10 bases, 8 bases remained unmatched. The CDR3 spans 13 residues. CDR3 coding DNA: TGCAGCTCGGGGACTAGCGGGAGCAGTGCGCAGTATTTT. This sequence encodes CSSGTSGSSAQYF.

The rearrangement joins TRBV5-8 to TRBJ1-1; no clear D. Deletions cut 0 bases from V and 0 bases from J, with 6 bases between. The CDR3 runs to 14 residues. Germline V gives CDR1 SGHTS, CDR2 YDEGEE. CDR3 region: CASSLGILNTEAFF. CDR3 bases: TGTGCCAGCAGCTTGGGGATTTTGAACACTGAAGCTTTCTTT.

V gene TRBV2 combines with J gene TRBJ2-7, with 8 bases fitting TRBD2. Germline values: CDR1 SNHLY, CDR2 FYNNEI. The V and J ends lost 6 bases and 6 bases, in that order; junction bases with no gene match: 7. The CDR3 totals 13 residues. The CDR3 protein is CASSRTSPPEQYF. CDR3 bases: TGTGCCAGCAGCCGGACTAGCCCCCCCGAGCAGTACTTC.

This chain connects TRBV18 to TRBJ2-5, with D possibly TRBD2 on 6 matching bases. CDR1 and CDR2 from the germline V gene are KGHSH and LQKENI. The CDR3 is made up of 16 amino acids. V gave up 4 bases and J gave up 0 bases, with 15 bases separating them. CDR3 DNA sequence: TGTGCCAGCTCACAGAACTACCGGGACTACCAAGAGACCCAGTACTTC. This gives the protein CASSQNYRDYQETQYF. Complete variable domain (other parts from reference TRBV18 and TRBJ2-5): NAGVMQNPRHLVRRRGQEARLRCSPMKGHSHVYWYRQLPEEGLKFMVYLQKENIIDESGMPKERFSAEFPKEGPSILRIQQVVRGDSAAYFCASSQNYRDYQETQYFGPGTRLLVL.